The rows below give T cell receptor beta chains drawn from one sample of a study of OX40 agonist ivuxolimab in advanced cancers. Repertoires were generated with immunoSEQ multiplex PCR, while TCRdb's copy carries only in-frame clones and drops some. The data show 50,000 to 70,000 clones, with 75% to 90% seen just once and roughly 13% held by the top ten. Sequences were derived from CD4+ or CD8+ T cells sorted from blood, sampled in a trial of the OX40 agonist ivuxolimab. These receptors all stem from an adult with an advanced solid tumor such as melanoma, head and neck, liver or kidney cancer. Both conserved end residues are part of each CDR3. D genes are given only for firm matches. A row's size may be missing; if present it is once, few, many or a size class.

D gene: TRBD1
J gene: TRBJ1-1
clone size: NA
V gene: TRBV27
CDR3 DNA: TGTGCCAGCAGTTTCTCAGGGGGAAGTGAAGCTTTCTTT
CDR3 protein: CASSFSGGSEAFF

D gene: NA
J gene: TRBJ2-5
clone size: NA
V gene: TRBV27
CDR3 DNA: TGTGCCAGCACCCACCCGGCGACGGAGACCCAGTACTTC
CDR3 protein: CASTHPATETQYF

D gene: NA
J gene: TRBJ2-5
clone size: NA
V gene: TRBV27
CDR3 DNA: TGTGCCAGCAGTTTTGTGGGGATGGGGGCAACAGAGACCCAGTACTTC
CDR3 protein: CASSFVGMGATETQYF

D gene: NA
J gene: TRBJ2-1
clone size: NA
V gene: TRBV4-1
CDR3 DNA: TGCGCCAGCAGCCTAGCGGAGCTTACTTACAATGAGCAGTTCTTC
CDR3 protein: CASSLAELTYNEQFF

D gene: NA
J gene: TRBJ2-1
clone size: once
V gene: TRBV27
CDR3 DNA: TGTGCCAGCAGTTTAAGGGGGAGCTCCTACAATGAGCAGTTCTTC
CDR3 protein: CASSLRGSSYNEQFF

D gene: NA
J gene: TRBJ2-7
clone size: NA
V gene: TRBV28
CDR3 DNA: TGTGCCAGCAGTTTCGGGAACTACGAGCAGTACTTC
CDR3 protein: CASSFGNYEQYF

D gene: TRBD2
J gene: TRBJ2-1
clone size: NA
V gene: TRBV4-2
CDR3 DNA: TGTGCCAGCAGGCCGGGACTATCGACTGAGCAGTTCTTC
CDR3 protein: CASRPGLSTEQFF

D gene: TRBD1
J gene: TRBJ2-7
clone size: NA
V gene: TRBV27
CDR3 DNA: TGTGCCAGCAGTGCCCCGACAGGGGGCTCCTACGAGCAGTACTTC
CDR3 protein: CASSAPTGGSYEQYF

D gene: NA
J gene: TRBJ2-7
clone size: NA
V gene: TRBV5-5
CDR3 DNA: TGTGCCAGCAGCAAGACCCAAGGGGACTACGAGCAGTACTTC
CDR3 protein: CASSKTQGDYEQYF

D gene: NA
J gene: TRBJ2-1
clone size: medium-sized
V gene: TRBV25-1
CDR3 DNA: TGTGCCAGCAGTGATGGCGGTAGTGGGTACAATGAGCAGTTCTTC
CDR3 protein: CASSDGGSGYNEQFF

D gene: NA
J gene: TRBJ1-2
clone size: NA
V gene: TRBV27
CDR3 DNA: TGTGCCAGCACCAACGGGGCGGTCTATGGCTACACCTTC
CDR3 protein: CASTNGAVYGYTF

D gene: TRBD1
J gene: TRBJ2-5
clone size: once
V gene: TRBV5-1
CDR3 DNA: TGCGCCAGCAGCTTGGCCCAACGGACAGGGGGAGGAGAGACCCAGTACTTC
CDR3 protein: CASSLAQRTGGGETQYF

D gene: NA
J gene: TRBJ2-7
clone size: NA
V gene: TRBV18
CDR3 DNA: TGTGCCAGCTCACAAACCCAGGGGCTTCGGAGCTCCTACGAGCAGTACTTC
CDR3 protein: CASSQTQGLRSSYEQYF

D gene: NA
J gene: TRBJ2-6
clone size: NA
V gene: TRBV9
CDR3 DNA: TGTGCCAGCAGCGTAGTCCCAAGTACAGGGAACTCTACCGGGGCCAACGTCCTGACTTTC
CDR3 protein: CASSVVPSTGNSTGANVLTF

D gene: NA
J gene: TRBJ2-2
clone size: NA
V gene: TRBV11-2
CDR3 DNA: TGTGCCAGCAGCAGCAGGGGTTCGGTCGGGGAGCTGTTTTTT
CDR3 protein: CASSSRGSVGELFF

D gene: TRBD1
J gene: TRBJ1-3
clone size: NA
V gene: TRBV28
CDR3 DNA: TGTGCCAGCAGTTTAGGACCGGGACAGCCTTTCGTCTCTGGAAACACCATATATTTT
CDR3 protein: CASSLGPGQPFVSGNTIYF

D gene: NA
J gene: TRBJ2-7
clone size: NA
V gene: TRBV5-1
CDR3 DNA: TGCGCCAGCAGCCTTGGGACCGGCTACGAGCAGTACTTC
CDR3 protein: CASSLGTGYEQYF

D gene: NA
J gene: TRBJ1-4
clone size: NA
V gene: TRBV5-6
CDR3 DNA: TGTGCCAGCAGCTTGGCGACAGGAGATGAAAAACTGTTTTTT
CDR3 protein: CASSLATGDEKLFF

D gene: NA
J gene: TRBJ2-1
clone size: NA
V gene: TRBV27
CDR3 DNA: TGTGCCAGCTGGCTGGGTAATGAGCAGTTCTTC
CDR3 protein: CASWLGNEQFF

D gene: NA
J gene: TRBJ1-1
clone size: NA
V gene: TRBV5-4
CDR3 DNA: TGTGCCAGCAGTGAGGGGGGCTTGAACACTGAAGCTTTCTTT
CDR3 protein: CASSEGGLNTEAFF

D gene: NA
J gene: TRBJ2-1
clone size: NA
V gene: TRBV9
CDR3 DNA: TGTGCCAGCAGCGTAGGAGTAGTCAATGAGCAGTTCTTC
CDR3 protein: CASSVGVVNEQFF

D gene: NA
J gene: TRBJ1-1
clone size: NA
V gene: TRBV7-8
CDR3 DNA: TGTGCCAGCAAGGATCCGGGGGACACTGAAGCTTTCTTT
CDR3 protein: CASKDPGDTEAFF

D gene: TRBD1
J gene: TRBJ2-7
clone size: NA
V gene: TRBV5-1
CDR3 DNA: TGCGCCAGCAGCTTGGACAGGGGGAGCTCCTACGAGCAGTACTTC
CDR3 protein: CASSLDRGSSYEQYF

D gene: NA
J gene: TRBJ1-1
clone size: NA
V gene: TRBV19
CDR3 DNA: TGTGCCAGTAGGAGAGGTACTGAAGCTTTCTTT
CDR3 protein: CASRRGTEAFF

D gene: NA
J gene: TRBJ2-7
clone size: NA
V gene: TRBV7-9
CDR3 DNA: TGTGCCAGCAGCTTAGTAGGGCGGGACCTATCCTACGAGCAGTACTTC
CDR3 protein: CASSLVGRDLSYEQYF

D gene: TRBD1
J gene: TRBJ1-2
clone size: NA
V gene: TRBV19
CDR3 DNA: TGTGCCAGCAGGACAGGCCCCTATGGCTACACCTTC
CDR3 protein: CASRTGPYGYTF

D gene: NA
J gene: TRBJ2-5
clone size: NA
V gene: TRBV27
CDR3 DNA: TGTGCCAGCAGTTTGGTTGGACAAGAGACCCAGTACTTC
CDR3 protein: CASSLVGQETQYF

D gene: NA
J gene: TRBJ2-7
clone size: NA
V gene: TRBV27
CDR3 DNA: TGTGCCAGCAGTTTATATGGCCCCTCGGAGCAGTACTTC
CDR3 protein: CASSLYGPSEQYF

D gene: TRBD1
J gene: TRBJ2-5
clone size: NA
V gene: TRBV11-2
CDR3 DNA: TGTGCCAGCAGCTTTGGGACAGGGGACCAAGAGACCCAGTACTTC
CDR3 protein: CASSFGTGDQETQYF

D gene: TRBD1
J gene: TRBJ1-2
clone size: NA
V gene: TRBV9
CDR3 DNA: TGTGCCAGCAGCGCTGGGGGAGGGGGCAATGGCTACACCTTC
CDR3 protein: CASSAGGGGNGYTF

D gene: TRBD1
J gene: TRBJ1-5
clone size: once
V gene: TRBV15
CDR3 DNA: TGTGCCGTAGGGACAGGGGACAATCAGCCCCAGCATTTT
CDR3 protein: CAVGTGDNQPQHF

D gene: TRBD2
J gene: TRBJ2-7
clone size: NA
V gene: TRBV30
CDR3 DNA: TGTGCCTGGAGTGTGGGGGGGTACTACGAGCAGTACTTC
CDR3 protein: CAWSVGGYYEQYF

D gene: TRBD2
J gene: TRBJ2-1
clone size: NA
V gene: TRBV4-1
CDR3 DNA: TGCGCCAGCAGCCACGGTAGCGGGAGGGACTACAATGAGCAGTTCTTC
CDR3 protein: CASSHGSGRDYNEQFF

D gene: NA
J gene: TRBJ1-5
clone size: NA
V gene: TRBV5-1
CDR3 DNA: TGCGCCAGCAGCTTGGCCAGGCAGGGGAGCAATCAGCCCCAGCATTTT
CDR3 protein: CASSLARQGSNQPQHF

D gene: NA
J gene: TRBJ1-6
clone size: NA
V gene: TRBV7-3
CDR3 DNA: TGTGCCAGCAGCCTCGAGCGGGGTTGGCCCCTCCACTTT
CDR3 protein: CASSLERGWPLHF

D gene: TRBD1
J gene: TRBJ2-5
clone size: NA
V gene: TRBV27
CDR3 DNA: TGTGCCAGCAACAAGATGCCGGGACAGGGGGCGCAGGAGACCCAGTACTTC
CDR3 protein: CASNKMPGQGAQETQYF

D gene: TRBD2
J gene: TRBJ2-3
clone size: NA
V gene: TRBV30
CDR3 DNA: TGTGCCTGGAGGATTCGTAGCGGGGGGTCGGCAGATACGCAGTATTTT
CDR3 protein: CAWRIRSGGSADTQYF

D gene: NA
J gene: TRBJ1-1
clone size: NA
V gene: TRBV30
CDR3 DNA: TGTGCCTGGAGTTTTGGAAACACTGAAGCTTTCTTT
CDR3 protein: CAWSFGNTEAFF

D gene: NA
J gene: TRBJ1-1
clone size: NA
V gene: TRBV7-9
CDR3 DNA: TGTGCCAGCAGCTTCTCGAACACTGAAGCTTTCTTT
CDR3 protein: CASSFSNTEAFF

D gene: NA
J gene: TRBJ2-1
clone size: NA
V gene: TRBV19
CDR3 DNA: TGTGCCAGTAGTATGTTGGTAGCTCCCGGAGAGCAGTTCTTC
CDR3 protein: CASSMLVAPGEQFF

D gene: TRBD1
J gene: TRBJ2-1
clone size: NA
V gene: TRBV2
CDR3 DNA: TGTGCCGCAGTAGGGACAGGGCAGATGGATGAGCAGTTCTTC
CDR3 protein: CAAVGTGQMDEQFF

D gene: NA
J gene: TRBJ2-7
clone size: NA
V gene: TRBV6-1
CDR3 DNA: TGTGCCAGCAATGCCTGGGGCTACGAGCAGTACTTC
CDR3 protein: CASNAWGYEQYF

D gene: NA
J gene: TRBJ1-5
clone size: NA
V gene: TRBV7-8
CDR3 DNA: TGTGCCAGCAGCTTAGAATCGACAGGAGTTAGCAATCAGCCCCAGCATTTT
CDR3 protein: CASSLESTGVSNQPQHF

D gene: NA
J gene: TRBJ2-1
clone size: once
V gene: TRBV10-1
CDR3 DNA: TGCGCCAGCAGTGTCCGCGGGATGTACAATGAGCAGTTCTTC
CDR3 protein: CASSVRGMYNEQFF

D gene: TRBD1
J gene: TRBJ1-1
clone size: NA
V gene: TRBV6-1
CDR3 DNA: TGTGCCAGTAGTCCGGGACAGGGCTCTGAAGCTTTCTTT
CDR3 protein: CASSPGQGSEAFF

D gene: TRBD2
J gene: TRBJ2-5
clone size: NA
V gene: TRBV9
CDR3 DNA: TGTGCCAGCAGCCCAGGGACTAGCGGGAAGCAAGAGACCCAGTACTTC
CDR3 protein: CASSPGTSGKQETQYF

D gene: NA
J gene: TRBJ2-1
clone size: NA
V gene: TRBV7-3
CDR3 DNA: TGTGCCAGCAGCTTGCCAGGCAATGAGCAGTTCTTC
CDR3 protein: CASSLPGNEQFF

D gene: NA
J gene: TRBJ2-1
clone size: NA
V gene: TRBV29-1
CDR3 DNA: TGCAGCGCCCGAACTCCGAGCTCCTACAATGAGCAGTTCTTC
CDR3 protein: CSARTPSSYNEQFF

D gene: NA
J gene: TRBJ2-7
clone size: NA
V gene: TRBV5-1
CDR3 DNA: TGCGCCAGCAGCATCCCGGGACATGAGGCCTACGAGCAGTACTTC
CDR3 protein: CASSIPGHEAYEQYF